Listed below are T cell receptor beta chains from one sample, sequenced in a study of blood T cell repertoires in COVID-19. TCRdb's table, derived via immunoSEQ multiplex PCR, lists solely in-frame clones and lacks some. The data contain about 300,000 clones, 85% of them seen just once; the ten biggest clones take up 1.5% to 2%. Sequencing was done on a sample of PBMCs or T cells enriched from blood (not recorded which). The receptors here all came from a woman aged 30 to 39 who had been exposed to COVID-19. The CDR3 runs from the conserved cysteine through the conserved F or W. D genes are given only for firm matches. The size field is filled for only some rows; it gives once, few, many or a size class.

d_gene | j_gene | abundance | v_gene | CDR3nt | CDR3aa
. | TRBJ1-3 | few | TRBV3-1/TRBV3-2 | TGTGCCAGCAGCCATCGGAAGGCAGGCCTCTCTGGAAACACCATATATTTT | CASSHRKAGLSGNTIYF
TRBD1 | TRBJ2-7 | . | TRBV27 | TGTGCCAGCAAGTACGAGGGGGACAGGACGTACGAGCAGTACTTC | CASKYEGDRTYEQYF
TRBD1 | TRBJ1-2 | . | TRBV30 | TGTGCCTGGAGTCCCGGACAGGCACTCGGTGGAGGGGGCTACACCTTC | CAWSPGQALGGGGYTF
. | TRBJ1-1 | . | TRBV6-5 | TGTGCCAGCAGTTACTCGAAGGGAGGAACTGAAGCTTTCTTT | CASSYSKGGTEAFF
. | TRBJ2-2 | . | TRBV11-3 | TGTGCCAGCAGCCCTAAAGCTAACACCGGGGAGCTGTTTTTT | CASSPKANTGELFF
. | TRBJ1-4 | . | TRBV19 | TGTGCCGTCGGGAACCCCCGGCTGCCGGGAGAAAAACTGTTTTTT | CAVGNPRLPGEKLFF
. | TRBJ1-4 | . | TRBV9 | TGTGCCAGCAGCGTAGCGGGTATCGCTGAAAAACTGTTTTTT | CASSVAGIAEKLFF
TRBD1 | TRBJ1-2 | once | TRBV6-5 | TGTGCCAGCAACCCCGACAGGGGGCAGGGCTATGGCTACACCTTC | CASNPDRGQGYGYTF
TRBD1 | TRBJ1-4 | . | TRBV20-1 | TGCAGTGCTACTCGGACAGGGGAAGAGTTTTTT | CSATRTGEEFF
. | TRBJ2-2 | few | TRBV5-1 | TGCGCCAGCAGACTTGGTGGTACCGGGGAGCTGTTTTTT | CASRLGGTGELFF
. | TRBJ2-1 | . | TRBV5-1 | TGCGCCAGCAGCGATGGACTTCTCTCCTACAATGAGCAGTTCTTC | CASSDGLLSYNEQFF
. | TRBJ2-1 | . | TRBV6-5 | TGTGCCAGCAGGCGGGAAACCTACAATGAGCAGTTCTTC | CASRRETYNEQFF
TRBD1 | TRBJ2-7 | once | TRBV27 | TGTGCCAGCAGTTTAAGGACAGGGGGCGGAATCTACGAGCAGTACTTC | CASSLRTGGGIYEQYF
. | TRBJ1-2 | . | TRBV18 | TGTGCCAGCTCCTCAGCGGGGTCGGGCTATGGCTACACCTTC | CASSSAGSGYGYTF
. | TRBJ2-2 | . | TRBV10-3 | TGTGCCATCGGGGCCTCCAGGGGTTCCGGGGAGCTGTTTTTT | CAIGASRGSGELFF
. | TRBJ1-1 | . | TRBV7-2 | TGTGCCAGCTTGCGGGGCAGGGTGAACACTGAAGCTTTCTTT | CASLRGRVNTEAFF
TRBD1 | TRBJ1-5 | . | TRBV10-2 | TGCGCCAGCAGTGAGCAGGGGGTTCAGCCCCAGCATTTT | CASSEQGVQPQHF
TRBD2 | TRBJ2-7 | . | TRBV5-4 | TGTGCCAGCAGCTCCTACGGGAGGACCCCCTACGAGCAGTACTTC | CASSSYGRTPYEQYF
. | TRBJ2-1 | . | TRBV7-2 | TGTGCCAGCAGCTTAGCCTCCGTAGCTGAGCAGTTCTTC | CASSLASVAEQFF
. | TRBJ2-5 | . | TRBV10-2 | TGCGCCAGCCGTTCCGGGATGGGAGAGACCCAGTACTTC | CASRSGMGETQYF
TRBD1 | TRBJ2-7 | once | TRBV28 | TGTGCCAGCAGTTTCCGGGGACAGGCACGCGAGCAGTACTTC | CASSFRGQAREQYF
. | TRBJ1-1 | . | TRBV7-9 | TGTGCCAGCAGGGCGGGGAACACTGAAGCTTTCTTT | CASRAGNTEAFF
TRBD1 | TRBJ2-2 | once | TRBV27 | TGTGCCAGCAGTAGGACCGGGACAGGCGTGCTGTTTTTT | CASSRTGTGVLFF
. | TRBJ2-7 | . | TRBV6-5 | TGTGCCAGCGCCAAGAGCGGGCTCTCCTACGAGCAGTACTTC | CASAKSGLSYEQYF
. | TRBJ1-2 | . | TRBV4-3 | TGCGCCAGCAGCCAAGGGGTAGGGGCAGGCTATGGCTACACCTTC | CASSQGVGAGYGYTF
. | TRBJ2-7 | . | TRBV7-8 | TGTGCCAGCAGCTTAAACACGTTGGAGGCCTACGAGCAGTACTTC | CASSLNTLEAYEQYF
TRBD2 | TRBJ2-1 | . | TRBV3-1/TRBV3-2 | TGTGCCAGCAGCACCCGGACTAGCGGGGGGGCTTTTGATGAGCAGTTCTTC | CASSTRTSGGAFDEQFF
. | TRBJ2-2 | . | TRBV19 | TGTGCCAGTAGTATGTTCAAAGGGGCCACCGGGGAGCTGTTTTTT | CASSMFKGATGELFF
TRBD2 | TRBJ2-7 | . | TRBV7-6 | TGTGCCAGCAGCCTCGTTAGCGGGAAGGGATCCTACGAGCAGTACTTC | CASSLVSGKGSYEQYF
. | TRBJ1-2 | . | TRBV28 | TGTGCCAGCAGCCCGGGGGGGTCCTCCTATGGCTACACCTTC | CASSPGGSSYGYTF
TRBD2 | TRBJ2-5 | . | TRBV30 | TGTGCCTGGAGAAGCCAGCGGGGGAAGTGGGAGACCCAGTACTTC | CAWRSQRGKWETQYF
. | TRBJ1-1 | . | TRBV18 | TGTGCCAGCTCACCACCGCCGGGGGAGAAAGCTTTCTTT | CASSPPPGEKAFF
TRBD1 | TRBJ2-7 | . | TRBV6-5 | TGTGCCACCACGCAGGACAGGGGTTCCTACGAGCAGTACTTC | CATTQDRGSYEQYF
. | TRBJ1-2 | . | TRBV6-5 | TGTGCCAGCAGTCACCATGCACAGGGCACCTATGGCTACACCTTC | CASSHHAQGTYGYTF
TRBD1 | TRBJ2-2 | . | TRBV6-2/TRBV6-3 | TGTGCCAGCAGTTCCGGGACAGGGGGTTTAAGCCGTCATTATGGCGGGGAGCTGTTTTTT | CASSSGTGGLSRHYGGELFF
. | TRBJ1-5 | . | TRBV28 | TGTGCCAGCAGTCTCGTGCGGGGGGTTAACAATCAGCCCCAGCATTTT | CASSLVRGVNNQPQHF
. | TRBJ2-3 | . | TRBV4-3 | TGCGCCAGCAGCCAAGAACTAGAACCGCAGTATTTT | CASSQELEPQYF
TRBD2 | TRBJ2-3 | . | TRBV4-3 | TGCGCCAGCAGCCAAGATTGGGGCGGGGGAGACGCAGATACGCAGTATTTT | CASSQDWGGGDADTQYF
TRBD1 | TRBJ2-4 | . | TRBV19 | TGTGCCAGTAGTCTCGGGACAGGGCTAGCCAAAAACATTCAGTACTTC | CASSLGTGLAKNIQYF
. | TRBJ2-7 | few | TRBV5-1 | TGCGCCAGCAGCTCCTACGGTTTACCCTACGAGCAGTACTTC | CASSSYGLPYEQYF
TRBD1 | TRBJ1-2 | . | TRBV28 | TGTGCCAGCAGAGGGACAGGGGACTATGGCTACACCTTC | CASRGTGDYGYTF
. | TRBJ2-5 | . | TRBV5-1 | TGCGCCAGCAGCGAAACCGAGGCGGGAGAGACCCAGTACTTC | CASSETEAGETQYF
TRBD1 | TRBJ1-2 | once | TRBV7-3 | TGTGCCAGCAGCTTACAGGGGGCGCGTGGCTACACCTTC | CASSLQGARGYTF
TRBD2 | TRBJ2-3 | . | TRBV30 | TGTGCCTGGAACGGGGGGAGCACAGATACGCAGTATTTT | CAWNGGSTDTQYF
. | TRBJ1-2 | . | TRBV6-5 | TGTGCCAGCAGTTACTCGACTTCCGGGTCTCGAGTTGGCTACACCTTC | CASSYSTSGSRVGYTF
. | TRBJ2-7 | . | TRBV6-4 | TGTGCCAGCAGCGTTGACGGAGGCTACGAGCAGTACTTC | CASSVDGGYEQYF
TRBD1 | TRBJ1-2 | few | TRBV7-2 | TGTGCCAGCAGCTTTACGTATAGACAGGGGGCGGACTATGGCTACACCTTC | CASSFTYRQGADYGYTF
TRBD2 | TRBJ2-1 | . | TRBV9 | TGTGCCAGCAGCCCACGGACTAGCGGGAGTAATGAGCAGTTCTTC | CASSPRTSGSNEQFF